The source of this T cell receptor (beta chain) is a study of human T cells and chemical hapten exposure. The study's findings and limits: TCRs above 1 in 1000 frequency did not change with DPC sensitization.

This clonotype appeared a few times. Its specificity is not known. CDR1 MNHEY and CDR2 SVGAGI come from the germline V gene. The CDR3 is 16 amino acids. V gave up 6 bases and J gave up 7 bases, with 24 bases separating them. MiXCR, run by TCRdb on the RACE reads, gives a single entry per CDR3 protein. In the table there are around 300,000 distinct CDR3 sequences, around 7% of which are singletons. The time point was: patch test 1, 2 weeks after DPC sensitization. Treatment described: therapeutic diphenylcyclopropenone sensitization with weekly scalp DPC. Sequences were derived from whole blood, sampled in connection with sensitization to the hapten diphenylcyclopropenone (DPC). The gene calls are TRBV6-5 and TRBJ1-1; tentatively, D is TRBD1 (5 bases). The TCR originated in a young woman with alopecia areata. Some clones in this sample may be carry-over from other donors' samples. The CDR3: CASSPPRQGRVNEAFF. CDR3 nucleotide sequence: TGTGCCAGCAGCCCCCCCCGGCAGGGAAGAGTAAATGAAGCTTTCTTT.